These 27 T cell receptor beta chains share one sample of origin, sequenced in a study of technical replicates of blood from a handful of donors. Sequencing was performed with immunoSEQ multiplex PCR; in TCRdb, only in-frame clones are kept and a portion is missing. The table lists over 75,000 clones, around 97% of them singletons. Sequenced input: T cells isolated from PBMCs. These TCRs come from a human donor in good health.

The chain couples TRBV4-2 to TRBJ2-4; the match to TRBD1 covers 10 bases. J lost 6 bases, V lost 6 bases, and 2 bases had no gene match. CDR1 LGHNA and CDR2 YNFKEQ come from the germline V gene. This CDR3 comprises 13 residues. CDR3 nucleotide sequence: TGTGCCAGCAGTGGACAGGGGGGAAACATTCAGTACTTC. This translates into CASSGQGGNIQYF.

The chain recombines TRBV11-3 with TRBJ2-3; 9 bases are a match to TRBD2. The ends lost 5 bases at V and 5 bases at J; junction bases unmatched: 14. The germline V gene has CDR1 SGHNT and CDR2 YENEEA. CDR3 length: 17 amino acids. The CDR3 nucleotides read TGTGCCAGCAGCATAAGGGTAGCGGGAGACGGGTTAGATACGCAGTATTTT. It translates to CASSIRVAGDGLDTQYF.

The chain joins TRBV9 to TRBJ2-5, with D possibly matching TRBD1 (5 bases). V gave up 0 bases and J gave up 4 bases, with 13 bases separating them. Germline V gives CDR1 SGDLS, CDR2 YYNGEE. There are 15 residues in the CDR3. CDR3 region: CASSVAEGVGETQYF. CDR3 sequence (DNA): TGTGCCAGCAGCGTAGCAGAAGGGGTAGGAGAGACCCAGTACTTC.

The chain uses TRBV4-1 and TRBJ2-5; 10 bases match TRBD1. V gave up 4 bases and J gave up 3 bases; unmatched junction bases: 5. The CDR3 is 15 residues long. Germline lookup yields CDR1 MGHRA and CDR2 YSYEKL. The CDR3 DNA reads as TGCGCCAGCAGCCCTTGGACAGGGGGTAAAGAGACCCAGTACTTC. This sequence encodes CASSPWTGGKETQYF.

This chain links TRBV27 with TRBJ2-7; 10 bases match TRBD2. Germline V gives CDR1 MNHEY, CDR2 SMNVEV (reference sequence). The CDR3 totals 15 residues. Trimming took 0 bases from V and 6 from J; bases not matched to a gene: 5. This CDR3 is CASSLSPSGRVEQYF. DNA of the CDR3: TGTGCCAGCAGTTTATCCCCAAGCGGGAGGGTCGAGCAGTACTTC.

V is TRBV25-1 and J is TRBJ1-1; possible D gene TRBD1, 5 bases. The ends were cut back, 8 bases at V and 6 bases at J, with 7 bases in the middle. The CDR3 runs 10 residues. The germline V gene encodes CDR1 MGHDK and CDR2 SYGVNS. CDR3 loop: CASGGAEAFF. The CDR3 nucleotides read TGTGCCAGCGGAGGGGCTGAAGCTTTCTTT.

The chain joins TRBV11-1 to TRBJ2-1, with 9 bases fitting TRBD2. The V and J ends lost 4 bases and 2 bases, in that order; junction bases with no gene match: 3. This CDR3 is 15 amino acids long. CDR1 SGHAT and CDR2 FQDESV come from the germline V gene (reference sequence). CDR3 sequence reads: CASSSTSGAYNEQFF. Written as DNA, the CDR3 is TGTGCCAGCAGCTCGACTAGCGGAGCCTACAATGAGCAGTTCTTC.

This clone was recorded once. The V and J genes are TRBV28 and TRBJ2-1, with D perhaps TRBD2 (6 bases). Trimming removed 3 bases at V and 8 bases at J, with 20 bases between. CDR3 length: 16 residues. Germline CDR1 MDHEN, CDR2 SYDVKM. The CDR3 nucleotides are TGTGCCAGCAGTTTTTTGCTACTAGCTAGCCGGGATGAGCAGTTCTTC. Residues: CASSFLLLASRDEQFF.

The genes are TRBV5-4 and TRBJ2-7, with a weak D call TRBD1 (5 bases). Trimming pared 2 bases from V and 2 bases from J, leaving 11 bases between. The germline V gene has CDR1 SGHNT and CDR2 YYREEE (reference sequence). The CDR3 spans 14 residues. This chain's CDR3 is CASSLETEPYEQYF. CDR3 DNA sequence: TGTGCCAGCAGCTTAGAGACAGAACCCTACGAGCAGTACTTC.

As regards this clone: The junction shows a germline mismatch at one end, possibly a read error. DNA of the CDR3: TGTGCCATCAGTGAGTCGAGGCAGGGGGCCCCCCAGAATGCCTTC. This sequence encodes CAISESRQGAPQNAF. The V and J genes are TRBV10-3 and TRBJ1-2; 8 nucleotides align to TRBD1. CDR3 length: 15 residues. In germline, CDR1 is ENHRY, CDR2 SYGVKD.

The V gene is TRBV30, the J gene TRBJ1-5, with TRBD1 matching over 8 bases. The length of the CDR3 is 15 residues. With V trimmed by 1 base and J by 2 bases, 4 bases remained unmatched. The germline V gene encodes CDR1 GTSNPN and CDR2 SVGIG (reference sequence). CDR3 in DNA: TGTGCCTGGAGTGCTGACAGGGGTGGCAATCAGCCCCAGCATTTT. This translates into CAWSADRGGNQPQHF.

CDR3 residues: CASHQGGYNEQFF. CDR3 sequence (DNA): TGTGCCAGCCACCAGGGAGGTTACAATGAGCAGTTCTTC. V usage is TRBV28 and J usage is TRBJ2-1; D perhaps matches TRBD2 (6 bases). Germline CDR1 is MDHEN and CDR2 is SYDVKM. Trimming took off 8 bases at V and 4 bases at J, with 12 bases between the two ends. CDR3 length: 13 amino acids.

This chain uses TRBV28 with TRBJ1-5; TRBD1 agrees at 7 bases. CDR1 and CDR2 from the germline V gene are MDHEN and SYDVKM. CDR3 length: 14 residues. V trimming: 6 bases; J trimming: 6 bases; junction bases outside the gene matches: 8. CDR3 sequence reads: CASSRDRVRQPQHF. CDR3 nucleotide sequence: TGTGCCAGCAGCCGAGACAGGGTACGTCAGCCCCAGCATTTT.

The rearrangement uses TRBV2 and TRBJ2-3; 7 positions match TRBD2. The germline V gene has CDR1 SNHLY and CDR2 FYNNEI. This CDR3 has 14 residues. Losses at the gene ends were 9 bases for V and 1 base for J; bases not matched to a gene: 7. CDR3 sequence reads: CASNGRSGTDTQYF. In DNA form, the CDR3 reads TGTGCCAGTAACGGGAGGTCGGGCACAGATACGCAGTATTTT.

The rearrangement uses TRBV19 and TRBJ2-5; 8 positions agree with TRBD1. The length of the CDR3 is 14 residues. V lost 1 base, J lost 5 bases, and 3 bases stayed unmatched. CDR1 is LNHDA and CDR2 is SQIVND in the germline V gene (reference sequence). CDR3 residues: CASSIAQGVETQYF. CDR3 nucleotides: TGTGCCAGTAGTATAGCACAGGGGGTGGAGACCCAGTACTTC.

This chain connects TRBV30 to TRBJ1-5; 11 nucleotides align to TRBD1. The CDR3 extends over 14 amino acids. CDR1 and CDR2 (germline): GTSNPN, SVGIG (reference sequence). After removal of 4 bases from V and 6 bases from J, the junction contained 5 bases not matched to a gene. DNA for the CDR3: TGTGCCTGGACTCCCGGGACAGGGGGTCAGCCCCAGCATTTT. Translation gives CAWTPGTGGQPQHF.

V and J are TRBV18 and TRBJ1-1; 7 bases fit TRBD1. The V and J ends lost 1 base and 2 bases, in that order; junction bases with no gene match: 7. The CDR3 totals 16 residues. Germline V gene sequence: CDR1 KGHSH, CDR2 LQKENI. CDR3 in DNA: TGTGCCAGCTCACCACAGGGACAGCTAATCAACACTGAAGCTTTCTTT. This translates into CASSPQGQLINTEAFF.

The chain couples TRBV13 to TRBJ1-3; D is unresolved. CDR1 and CDR2 (germline): PRHDT, FYEKMQ (reference sequence). V shed 3 bases and J shed 3 bases, with 9 bases lying between them. The CDR3 is made up of 14 amino acids. For the CDR3, the DNA is TGTGCCAGCAGCTTCCCCATCGGTGGAAACACCATATATTTT. Its protein product is CASSFPIGGNTIYF. Together with reference TRBV13 and TRBJ1-3, the CDR3 gives the full variable domain: AAGVIQSPRHLIKEKRETATLKCYPIPRHDTVYWYQQGPGQDPQFLISFYEKMQSDKGSIPDRFSAQQFSDYHSELNMSSLELGDSALYFCASSFPIGGNTIYFGEGSWLTVV.

Comment on this clone: One end of the junction varies from germline; a read error may be responsible. The gene calls are TRBV7-7 and TRBJ1-2; D gene uncertain. In germline, CDR1 is SSHAT, CDR2 FNYEAQ (reference sequence). This CDR3 is 13 amino acids long. In nucleotides, the CDR3 is TGTGCTAGCAGCTTAGAGGGAGAGAGGGGCTACACCTTC. Amino acids: CASSLEGERGYTF.

The chain employs TRBV6-5 and TRBJ2-7; 10 positions match TRBD1. The trim removed 5 bases at V and 6 bases at J, leaving 7 bases unmatched. This CDR3 is 14 amino acids long. CDR1 and CDR2 (germline): MNHEY, SVGAGI. Here the CDR3 DNA reads TGTGCCAGCAGTACCGGGACAGGGGACGCCGAGCAGTACTTC. Protein: CASSTGTGDAEQYF.

The chain employs TRBV28 and TRBJ2-3; 10 positions agree with TRBD1. V shed 6 bases and J 7 bases; nucleotides not matched to a gene: 7. The CDR3 has 14 residues. CDR1 and CDR2 from the germline V gene are MDHEN and SYDVKM. The CDR3 nucleotides read TGTGCCAGCAGCGTGGACAGGGGGAGGTATACGCAGTATTTT. Its protein is CASSVDRGRYTQYF.

The V call is TRBV7-9, the J call TRBJ2-2, with a tentative D call TRBD1 (5 bases). Per the germline V gene, CDR1 is SEHNR and CDR2 is FQNEAQ (reference sequence). The V gene lost 1 base and the J gene lost 4 bases, with 7 bases spanning the gap. The CDR3 loop spans 14 amino acids. CDR3 loop: CASSLGGGTGELFF. The CDR3 nucleotides are TGTGCCAGCAGCTTAGGGGGCGGCACCGGGGAGCTGTTTTTT.

CDR3 residues: CASSLGRQGLGYTF. The DNA for the CDR3 is TGTGCCAGCAGCTTAGGCCGACAGGGGTTGGGCTACACCTTC. The rearrangement joins TRBV13 to TRBJ1-2; 8 bases fit TRBD1. The CDR3 contains 14 residues. The V gene end was trimmed by 0 bases and the J gene end by 8 bases; junction bases not matched to a gene: 5. Germline V CDR1 and CDR2: PRHDT, FYEKMQ (reference sequence).

This clone was seen just once. V and J are TRBV28 and TRBJ2-1, with unresolved D. CDR1 and CDR2 (germline): MDHEN, SYDVKM. Trimming cost V 6 bases and J 2 bases, with 11 bases left between them. The CDR3 runs to 14 residues. Written as DNA, the CDR3 is TGTGCCAGCAGACTAAGCGCAACCTACAATGAGCAGTTCTTC. Translating it yields CASRLSATYNEQFF.

The rearrangement joins TRBV6-1 to TRBJ2-7; perhaps TRBD1 as D (6 bases). V lost 1 base and J lost 5, with 15 bases in between. Germline V gives CDR1 MNHNS, CDR2 SASEGT. This CDR3 has 15 amino acids. CDR3 sequence reads: CASSEGPGQLDEQYF. CDR3 sequence (DNA): TGTGCCAGCAGTGAAGGCCCCGGACAGCTGGACGAGCAGTACTTC.

The V gene is TRBV28, the J gene TRBJ2-2; 12 positions agree with TRBD1. CDR1 MDHEN and CDR2 SYDVKM come from the germline V gene. The CDR3 sequence is 16 residues long. With 2 bases clipped from V and 6 bases from J, the junction kept 4 bases outside the gene matches. The DNA of the CDR3 is TGTGCCAGCAGTTTACACCGGGACAGGGGGCCCGGGGAGCTGTTTTTT. Amino acid sequence: CASSLHRDRGPGELFF.

The chain is built from TRBV7-9 and TRBJ2-7; D unresolved. The V and J ends lost 1 base and 7 bases respectively, with 8 bases between them. Germline V gene sequence: CDR1 SEHNR, CDR2 FQNEAQ (reference sequence). The CDR3 loop spans 12 amino acids. The CDR3 loop is CASSLELREQYF. The CDR3 nucleotides read TGTGCCAGCAGCTTAGAGCTTCGGGAGCAGTACTTC.